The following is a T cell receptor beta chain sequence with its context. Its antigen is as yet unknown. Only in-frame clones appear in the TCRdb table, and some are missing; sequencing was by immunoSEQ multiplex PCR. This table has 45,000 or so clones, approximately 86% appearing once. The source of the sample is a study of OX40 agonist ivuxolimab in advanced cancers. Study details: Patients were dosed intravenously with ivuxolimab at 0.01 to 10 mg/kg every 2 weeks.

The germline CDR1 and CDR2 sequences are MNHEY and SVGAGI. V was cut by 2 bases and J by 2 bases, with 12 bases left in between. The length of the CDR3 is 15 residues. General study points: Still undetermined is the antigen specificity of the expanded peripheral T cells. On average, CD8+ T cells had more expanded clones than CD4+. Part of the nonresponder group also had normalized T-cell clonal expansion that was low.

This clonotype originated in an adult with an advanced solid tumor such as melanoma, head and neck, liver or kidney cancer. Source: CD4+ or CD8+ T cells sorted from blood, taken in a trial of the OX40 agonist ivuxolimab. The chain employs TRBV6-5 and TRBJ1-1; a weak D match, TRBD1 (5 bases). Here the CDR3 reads CASSYQYGTNTEAFF. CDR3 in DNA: TGTGCCAGCAGTTACCAGTACGGGACCAACACTGAAGCTTTCTTT.